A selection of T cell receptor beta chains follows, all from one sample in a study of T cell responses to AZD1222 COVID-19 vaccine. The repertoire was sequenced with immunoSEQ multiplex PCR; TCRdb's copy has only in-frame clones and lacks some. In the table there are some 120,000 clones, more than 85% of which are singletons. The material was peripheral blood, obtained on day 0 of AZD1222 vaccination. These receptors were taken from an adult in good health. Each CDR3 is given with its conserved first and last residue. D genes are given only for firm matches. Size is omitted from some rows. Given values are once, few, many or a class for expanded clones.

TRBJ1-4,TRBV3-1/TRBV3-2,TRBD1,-,TGTGCCAGCAGCCGCTCCGGGACAGGTGGCGAAAAACTGTTTTTT,CASSRSGTGGEKLFF
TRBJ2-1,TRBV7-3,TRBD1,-,TGTGCCAGCAGCGCGACAGGGGCCTACAATGAGCAGTTCTTC,CASSATGAYNEQFF
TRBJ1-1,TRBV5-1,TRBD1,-,TGCGCCAGCGTCAGGGGGCCCATGAACACTGAAGCTTTCTTT,CASVRGPMNTEAFF
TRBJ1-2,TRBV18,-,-,TGTGCCAGCTCACCGGGGCCAGGGCAGTACTATGGCTACACCTTC,CASSPGPGQYYGYTF
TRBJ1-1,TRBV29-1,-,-,TGCAGCGTTAGTGAAGGGATGAACACTGAAGCTTTCTTT,CSVSEGMNTEAFF
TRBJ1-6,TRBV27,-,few,TGTGCCAGCACCACAGGGTGGGGTAATTCACCCCTCCACTTT,CASTTGWGNSPLHF
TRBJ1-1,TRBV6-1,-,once,TGTGCCAGCAGTGAAGGGACAGTGGGGACTGAAGCTTTCTTT,CASSEGTVGTEAFF
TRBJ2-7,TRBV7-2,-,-,TGTGCCAGCAGCTTAGTTGGAATCGAGCAGTACTTC,CASSLVGIEQYF
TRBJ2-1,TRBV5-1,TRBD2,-,TGCGCCAGCAGGATAACTAGCGGGGGACTTTACAATGAGCAGTTCTTC,CASRITSGGLYNEQFF
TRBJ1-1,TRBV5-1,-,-,TGCGCCAGCAGCTTGGGACTAAAACAGGGAAACACTGAAGCTTTCTTT,CASSLGLKQGNTEAFF
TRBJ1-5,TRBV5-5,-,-,TGTGCCAGCAGCTTGGAACTGCTTAGCAATCAGCCCCAGCATTTT,CASSLELLSNQPQHF
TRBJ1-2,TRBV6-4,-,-,TGTGCCAGCAGCGAGGGGGGACACCGAAAGAACTACACCTTC,CASSEGGHRKNYTF
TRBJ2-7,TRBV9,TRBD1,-,TGTGCCAGCAGCCCCAGTGGTCCGGGACAGGGAAAAAACGAGCAGTACTTC,CASSPSGPGQGKNEQYF
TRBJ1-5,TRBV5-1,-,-,TGCGCCAGCAGCCCTACGGGGGTTAGCAATCAGCCCCAGCATTTT,CASSPTGVSNQPQHF
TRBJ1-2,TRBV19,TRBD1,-,TGTGCCAGTAGTACCACAGGGGGCGAAATCTATGGCTACACCTTC,CASSTTGGEIYGYTF
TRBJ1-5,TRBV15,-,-,TGTGCCACCAGCAGATTCGGGGATAGCAATCAGCCCCAGCATTTT,CATSRFGDSNQPQHF
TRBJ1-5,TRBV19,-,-,TGTGCCAGTAGTATGGCGGGGGGAATCAATCAGCCCCAGCATTTT,CASSMAGGINQPQHF
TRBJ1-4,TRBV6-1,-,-,TGTGCCAGCAGTGAAAATGGCAGAAGTAATGAAAAACTGTTTTTT,CASSENGRSNEKLFF
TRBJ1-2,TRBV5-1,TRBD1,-,TGCGCCAGCAGAGTCGGGACAGGGGACTATGGCTACACCTTC,CASRVGTGDYGYTF
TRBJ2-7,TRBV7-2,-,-,TGTGCCAGCAGCCTCAGCTATTACGAGCAGTACTTC,CASSLSYYEQYF
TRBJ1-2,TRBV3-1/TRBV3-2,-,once,TGTGCCAGCAGCCAAGAGTCTTCTCCTAACTATGGCTACACCTTC,CASSQESSPNYGYTF
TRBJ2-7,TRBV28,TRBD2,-,TGTGCCAGCAGTTCCGGACTAGCGGGGGGTTCGACCTACGAGCAGTACTTC,CASSSGLAGGSTYEQYF
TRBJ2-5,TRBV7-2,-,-,TGTGCCAGCAGCTCTGGAGGTGGGGGTCAAGGGGAGACCCAGTACTTC,CASSSGGGGQGETQYF
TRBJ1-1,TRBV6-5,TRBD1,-,TGTGCCAGCACCGCCGGGACAGCGAACACTGAAGCTTTCTTT,CASTAGTANTEAFF
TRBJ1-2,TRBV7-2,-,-,TGTGCCAGCAGCAAAGGCGTGGGGGATATCTACACCTTC,CASSKGVGDIYTF
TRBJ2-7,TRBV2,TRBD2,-,TGTGCCAGCACTGAGCGGGGGACCTCCTACGAGCAGTACTTC,CASTERGTSYEQYF
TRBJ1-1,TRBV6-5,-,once,TGTGCCAGCACCTGGCGGGTGGACACTGAAGCTTTCTTT,CASTWRVDTEAFF
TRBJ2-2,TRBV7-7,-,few,TGTGCTAGCAGCCCCACTAACACCGGGGAGCTGTTTTTT,CASSPTNTGELFF
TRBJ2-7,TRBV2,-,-,TGTGCCAGCAGTGAATCGGCGGGGACTTTGGGTTACGAGCAGTACTTC,CASSESAGTLGYEQYF
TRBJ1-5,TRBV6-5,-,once,TGTGCCAGCAGCGCTGGGCCTCCTTGGGGTCAGCCCCAGCATTTT,CASSAGPPWGQPQHF
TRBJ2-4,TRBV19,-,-,TGTGCCAGTAGTACCGACAGTAACATTCAGTACTTC,CASSTDSNIQYF
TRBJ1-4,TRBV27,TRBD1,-,TGTGCCAGCAGTCCTTACGGAGGTTGGTCTATCAGGGGGAATAATGAAAAACTGTTTTTT,CASSPYGGWSIRGNNEKLFF
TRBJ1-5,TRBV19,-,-,TGTGCCAGCCATAGTGGGGGTAATAGCAATCAGCCCCAGCATTTT,CASHSGGNSNQPQHF
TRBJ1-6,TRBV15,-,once,TGTGCCACCAGCTCGATTGGGCAGGTTGGGAGGCCCCTCCACTTT,CATSSIGQVGRPLHF
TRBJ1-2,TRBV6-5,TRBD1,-,TGTGCCAGCAGTACCCCGGGACAGGGAGGTGGCTACACCTTC,CASSTPGQGGGYTF
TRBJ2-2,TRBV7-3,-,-,TGTGCCAGCAGCTTAAGATCCGACGTCAACACCGGGGAGCTGTTTTTT,CASSLRSDVNTGELFF
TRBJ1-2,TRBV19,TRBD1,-,TGTGCCAGTAGCCCAGGGACAGGAGAACTCTATGGCTACACCTTC,CASSPGTGELYGYTF
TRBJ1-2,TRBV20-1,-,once,TGCAGTGCCAGTGGGGGGGGCAGCTTATATGGCTACACCTTC,CSASGGGSLYGYTF
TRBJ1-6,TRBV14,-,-,TGTGCCAGCAGCCAACAGACCATCGGTTCACCCCTCCACTTT,CASSQQTIGSPLHF
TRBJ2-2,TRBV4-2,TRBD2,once,TGTGCCAGCAGCCAAGTAGCGGGGGGGCCCGACGGGGAGCTGTTTTTT,CASSQVAGGPDGELFF
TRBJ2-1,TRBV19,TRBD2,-,TGTGCCAGTAGCCTTAGCGGGGGACTTGGCAATGAGCAGTTCTTC,CASSLSGGLGNEQFF
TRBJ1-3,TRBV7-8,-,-,TGTGCCAGCAGCTTAGGATCCCACGGCCTCTCTGGAAACACCATATATTTT,CASSLGSHGLSGNTIYF
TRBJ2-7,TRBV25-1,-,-,TGTGCCAGCAGTGGGCTCGGGATGTCCGAGCAGTACTTC,CASSGLGMSEQYF
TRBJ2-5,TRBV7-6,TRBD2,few,TGTGCCAGCAGCGGTAGCGGGGGGGCCTGGGAGACCCAGTACTTC,CASSGSGGAWETQYF
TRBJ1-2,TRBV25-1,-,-,TGTGCCAGCAGTCCCCCCCAGGTTTTCTATGGCTACACCTTC,CASSPPQVFYGYTF
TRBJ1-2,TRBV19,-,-,TGTGCCAGTAGTCCACAGACAGGTCAATACACCTTC,CASSPQTGQYTF
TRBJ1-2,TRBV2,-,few,TGTGCCAGCAGTGTCTCGGGGGCTGAGGGCTACACCTTC,CASSVSGAEGYTF
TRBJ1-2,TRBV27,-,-,TGTGCCAGCAGCTCAACAGGAGCCTATGGCTACACCTTC,CASSSTGAYGYTF
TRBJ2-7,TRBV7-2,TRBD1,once,TGTGCCAGCAGCTCCGACAGGGGGTTTGCCTACGAGCAGTACTTC,CASSSDRGFAYEQYF
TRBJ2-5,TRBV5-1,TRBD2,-,TGCGCCAGCAGCTTGGGACTAGCGGGGGCCTACCAAGAGACCCAGTACTTC,CASSLGLAGAYQETQYF
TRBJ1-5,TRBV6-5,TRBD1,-,TGTGCCAGCAGAGAGGACAGGGCGAGCAATCAGCCCCAGCATTTT,CASREDRASNQPQHF